A single sample is the source of the 9 T cell receptor beta chains below, sequenced in a study of T cells in Graves' hyperthyroidism and ophthalmopathy. The source material, RNA transcripts, was used to amplify TCR beta CDR3 regions. HTBI primers drove first-round RT-PCR of the TCR CDR3. TCRdb analysed the multiplex PCR reads with MiXCR anew, one entry per CDR3 protein. Of 300,000 to 450,000 distinct CDR3 sequences listed, under 15% were seen once; the top ten hold roughly 8.3%. Sequences were obtained from blood. These TCRs come from a woman aged 18-29 years with Graves' hyperthyroidism.

This clonotype has ten or more counts. This chain joins TRBV5-6 and TRBJ2-3, with D uncertain. Germline V gene lookup returns CDR1 SGHDT and CDR2 YYEEEE. This CDR3 region has 15 residues. V gave up 1 base and J gave up 1 base, with 10 bases separating them. CDR3 residues: CASSLRTVRTDTQYF. The DNA of the CDR3 is TGTGCCAGCAGCTTGCGAACAGTACGCACAGATACGCAGTATTTT.

This clonotype was recorded many times. The chain couples TRBV28 to TRBJ1-2; 9 positions agree with TRBD1. This CDR3 is 15 amino acids long. V shed 4 bases and J 5 bases; nucleotides not matched to a gene: 8. Germline CDR1 and CDR2: MDHEN and SYDVKM. CDR3 nucleotide sequence: TGTGCCAGCAGTTCCGGACAGGGGATATGGTATGGCTACACCTTC. This encodes CASSSGQGIWYGYTF.

At least ten counts were recorded for this clonotype. J is TRBJ2-2 and V is TRBV28; 9 bases match TRBD2. CDR1 and CDR2 (germline): MDHEN, SYDVKM. This CDR3 has 18 residues. Trimming took 5 bases from V and 5 from J; bases not matched to a gene: 15. In DNA form, the CDR3 reads TGTGCCAGCAGTACTCGTCTAGCGGGACTGTTGCGGACCGGGGAGCTGTTTTTT. It translates to CASSTRLAGLLRTGELFF.

V gene TRBV19 combines with J gene TRBJ1-6; no clear D. The CDR3 runs to 14 residues. CDR1 LNHDA and CDR2 SQIVND come from the germline V gene (reference sequence). Trimming left V 5 bases short and J 8 bases short, with 13 bases between. CDR3 in amino acids: CASSLTLYYSPLHF. In DNA form, the CDR3 reads TGTGCCAGTAGTTTAACACTGTATTATTCACCCCTCCACTTT. The variable domain in full, completed from reference TRBV19 and TRBJ1-6, reads DGGITQSPKYLFRKEGQNVTLSCEQNLNHDAMYWYRQDPGQGLRLIYYSQIVNDFQKGDIAEGYSVSREKKESFPLTVTSAQKNPTAFYLCASSLTLYYSPLHFGNGTRLTVT.

V is TRBV5-6 and J is TRBJ1-3; TRBD1 matches 8 bases. V lost 4 bases, J lost 3 bases, and 6 bases stayed unmatched. Germline-derived CDR1 and CDR2 are SGHDT and YYEEEE. The CDR3 covers 15 residues. DNA of the CDR3: TGTGCCAGCAGCCCAGGACAGGGTGGTGGAAACACCATATATTTT. Protein product: CASSPGQGGGNTIYF.

This clonotype was observed at least ten times. V and J are TRBV24-1 and TRBJ1-3; tentatively, D is TRBD1 (5 bases). Trimming pared 4 bases from V and 1 base from J, leaving 13 bases between. CDR1 KGHDR and CDR2 SFDVKD come from the germline V gene. CDR3 length equals 16 residues. CDR3 sequence (DNA): TGTGCCACCAGTGACCCCGGGGCAGCATCTGGAAACACCATATATTTT. As protein: CATSDPGAASGNTIYF.

This clonotype was observed a few times. The chain has TRBV6-2 or TRBV6-3 and TRBJ2-5; TRBD2 aligns across 7 bases. CDR1 and CDR2 from the germline V gene are MNHEY and SVGEGT. The J segment lost 1 base and the V segment lost 8 bases, leaving 13 bases of the junction unmatched. This CDR3 spans 16 amino acids. The CDR3: CASSSMKRGIQETQYF. CDR3 nucleotide sequence: TGTGCCAGCTCCTCGATGAAGCGGGGAATCCAAGAGACCCAGTACTTC.

At least ten counts were recorded for this clonotype. The rearrangement links TRBV15 to TRBJ1-5; D gene ambiguous. Germline V gene lookup returns CDR1 LNHNV and CDR2 YYDKDF (reference sequence). The CDR3 loop spans 14 amino acids. Trimming removed 6 bases at V and 6 bases at J, with 15 bases between. The CDR3 loop reads CATSKTRSGQPQHF. CDR3 in DNA: TGTGCCACCAGTAAGACCCGGAGCGGTCAGCCCCAGCATTTT.

This clonotype was found many times. This chain connects TRBV6-2 or TRBV6-3 to TRBJ2-7; 10 positions match TRBD1. CDR3 length: 15 residues. The V gene's germline CDR1 is MNHEY and CDR2 SVGEGT. V was pared by 7 bases and J by 3 bases, with 9 bases of the junction left unmatched. CDR3 coding DNA: TGTGCCAGCACTTGGGACAGGGGAGCTCACTACGAGCAGTACTTC. Translated, it gives CASTWDRGAHYEQYF.